This T cell receptor (beta chain) was captured in a study of PD-L1 blockade in urothelial cancer. The CDR3 totals 15 residues. Germline values: CDR1 MRHNA, CDR2 SNTAGT. The J segment lost 1 base and the V segment lost 7 bases, leaving 7 bases of the junction unmatched. Patients each gave 1 to 8 samples, pretreatment and on-treatment. Repertoires were generated with immunoSEQ multiplex PCR, while TCRdb's copy carries only in-frame clones and drops some. The repertoire consists of about 80,000 clones, with roughly 87% occurring once and the leading ten covering 5% to 6%. The chain combines TRBV6-4 with TRBJ2-3; 8 bases fit TRBD2. Sequencing was performed on PBMCs, taken around atezolizumab (anti-PD-L1) treatment. The TCR was taken from a woman in her 70s with urothelial cancer. CDR3 loop: CASIGSGSGTDTQYF. The CDR3 DNA reads TGTGCCAGCATCGGAAGCGGGAGTGGCACAGATACGCAGTATTTT.